One sample yielded the 12 T cell receptor beta chains listed below, sequenced in a study of blood T cells in healthy people across ages. A sample-barcoded 5' primer and a J-beta primer mix were used in a second PCR of roughly 7 to 11 cycles. Each CDR3 protein gets one entry after TCRdb re-called the 5' RACE reads with MiXCR. The table includes more than 700,000 distinct CDR3 sequences, 46% detected once. The sample taken for sequencing was blood. These TCRs come from a man at least 80 years old in good health.

A word on this clonotype: Sequence at one end of the junction differs from germline and may be a read error. This chain joins TRBV10-3 and TRBJ1-4, with 10 bases aligning to TRBD1. Germline V lookup: CDR1 ENHRY, CDR2 SYGVKD. The CDR3 sequence is 12 residues long. This CDR3 reads CAIGTGDEKPFF. Written as DNA, the CDR3 is TGTGCCATCGGGACAGGGGATGAAAAACCGTTTTTT.

The chain recombines TRBV30 with TRBJ2-7, with unresolved D. TRBJ2-5 explains the end of the DNA better; the J call may be wrong. Per the germline V gene, CDR1 is GTSNPN and CDR2 is SVGIG (reference sequence). CDR3 size: 12 residues. In DNA form, the CDR3 reads TGTGCCTGGAGTCGGATTCGAGAGACCCAGTACTTC. Translating it yields CAWSRIRETQYF.

The V call is TRBV24-1, the J call TRBJ2-1; D may be TRBD2 (5 bases). Germline V CDR1 and CDR2: KGHDR, SFDVKD. V lost 9 bases, J lost 4 bases, and 12 bases lay in between. The CDR3 contains 13 residues. CDR3 loop: CATSEDSYNEQFF. CDR3 nucleotides: TGTGCCACCTCGGAGGACTCTTACAATGAGCAGTTCTTC.

This clonotype was recorded many times. The chain links TRBV20-1 to TRBJ2-1, with TRBD2 matching over 14 bases. J was trimmed by 10 bases and V by 0 bases; bases with no gene match: 8. This CDR3 comprises 16 residues. Germline V gene lookup returns CDR1 DFQATT and CDR2 SNEGSKA (reference sequence). CDR3 DNA: TGCAGTGCTAGAGACGAGACTAGCGGGAGGGCCAGCGAGCAGTTCTTC. This sequence encodes CSARDETSGRASEQFF.

This clonotype occurred a few times. The CDR3: CASSFGRQFSYEQYF. CDR3 DNA sequence: TGTGCCAGCAGTTTCGGCAGGCAATTCTCCTACGAGCAGTACTTC. The chain combines TRBV27 with TRBJ2-7, with D unresolved. Germline V CDR1 and CDR2: MNHEY, SMNVEV (reference sequence). This CDR3 has 15 residues. The V and J ends lost 3 bases and 0 bases respectively, with 12 bases between them.

This sequence joins TRBV2 and TRBJ2-6; tentative D call: TRBD1 (5 bases). CDR1 is SNHLY, CDR2 FYNNEI, per germline. V lost 8 bases and J 1 base, leaving 9 bases between the germline ends. CDR3 size: 14 residues. DNA for the CDR3: TGTGCCAGCCTAAGGGGATCTGGGGCCAACGTCCTGACTTTC. Translating gives CASLRGSGANVLTF.

The chain links TRBV4-1 to TRBJ1-2; TRBD1 might be the D (5 bases). Germline assignment: CDR1 MGHRA and CDR2 YSYEKL. Trimming cost V 1 base and J 3 bases, with 15 bases left between them. CDR3 length: 16 amino acids. As DNA, the CDR3 is TGCGCCAGCAGCCAAGCGAGAGGGGCACTAGACTATGGCTACACCTTC. Translating it yields CASSQARGALDYGYTF.

This clonotype has just a few counts. This chain uses TRBV20-1 with TRBJ2-1; maybe TRBD2 (5 bases). Looked up from germline, CDR1 is DFQATT and CDR2 is SNEGSKA (reference sequence). Trimming shortened V by 5 bases and J by 4 bases, and 18 bases separated the two germline ends. The CDR3 has 15 amino acids. CDR3: CSAPKMSGRYNEQFF. DNA for the CDR3: TGCAGTGCTCCCAAGATGAGCGGCCGTTACAATGAGCAGTTCTTC.

Many counts were recorded for this clonotype. The V call is TRBV29-1, the J call TRBJ1-3; D is unclear. Trimming shortened V by 4 bases and J by 8 bases, and 6 bases separated the two germline ends. The CDR3 contains 10 residues. Germline V gene data show CDR1 as SQVTM and CDR2 as ANQGSEA. The CDR3 reads CSVGGDTIYF. The CDR3 DNA follows: TGCAGCGTTGGTGGTGACACCATATATTTT.

As to this clonotype: A much bigger clone sits one base away, suggesting this may be a read error. The chain links TRBV3-1 to TRBJ2-1; 8 bases are shared with TRBD2. The CDR3 is 16 residues long. Trimming cost V 0 bases and J 4 bases; bases outside gene matches: 5. CDR1 is LGHDT and CDR2 is YNNKEL in the germline V gene (reference sequence). CDR3 loop: CASSQDVGRAYNEQFF. The CDR3, as DNA: TGTGCCAGCAGCCAAGATGTCGGGAGGGCGTACAATGAGCAGTTCTTC.

For this clonotype: A much more abundant neighbour one base away suggests this may be a read error. The rearrangement joins TRBV12-3 or TRBV12-4 to TRBJ2-7; TRBD2 matches at 8 bases. With 1 base clipped from V and 7 bases from J, the junction kept 12 bases outside the gene matches. CDR3 size: 16 residues. The CDR3 is CASSLGREESGGEQYF. The DNA for the CDR3 is TGTGCCAGCAGTTTAGGGCGGGAGGAATCGGGCGGTGAGCAGTACTTC.

V usage is TRBV27 and J usage is TRBJ1-4; unclear D gene. This CDR3 is 15 amino acids long. CDR1 and CDR2 (germline): MNHEY, SMNVEV (reference sequence). Trimming removed 0 bases at V and 1 base at J, with 6 bases between. The CDR3 reads CASSLSRRTNEKLFF. CDR3 bases: TGTGCCAGCAGTTTATCGCGGCGAACTAATGAAAAACTGTTTTTT.